This T cell receptor beta chain was sequenced during a study of CD8+CD57+ T cells in acquired aplastic anemia. Background on the study: Mean DNA quantity obtained from sorted CD4+ and CD8+ cells was 3 to 4 ug.

According to the study, genomic DNA was the template for TCR beta VDJ and CDR3 profiling. TCRdb processed the reads anew with MiXCR; each CDR3 protein has one entry. The sample shows around 180,000 distinct CDR3 sequences, 64% of them seen only once. V lost 8 bases and J lost 7, with 14 bases in between. Germline CDR1 MGHRA, CDR2 YSYEKL. The CDR3 runs to 12 residues. With regard to this clonotype: No antigen is known for it.

Whole-study results and caveats: For CD8+ Simpson's diversity, patients and controls showed no significant difference. A set of about 30 CD8+ CDR3 sequences was shared between patients and controls, and these sequences appeared highly expressed in patients.

This sequence originates from a human donor with severe aplastic anemia or a healthy control (not recorded which). The sample taken for sequencing was sorted CD4+, CD8+, or CD8+CD57+ T cells (not recorded which) from PBMCs. This sequence joins TRBV4-1 and TRBJ2-5; the D is unclear. The CDR3 nucleotides read TGCGCCAGCGGTGACCGTCCGGGGACCCAGTACTTC. Its protein product is CASGDRPGTQYF.